The rows below give T cell receptor beta chains drawn from one sample of a study of cytomegalovirus exposure and HLA in healthy donors. The table came from immunoSEQ multiplex PCR; TCRdb's copy has only in-frame clones and leaves some out. The table records 55,000 to 80,000 clones, around 80% of them present only once. Sequencing was performed on PBMCs. These TCRs come from a woman aged 35 to 49 in good health and CMV-seropositive. Both conserved end residues are part of each CDR3. Fields, in order: J gene, V gene, CDR3 protein.

TRBJ1-5 TRBV29-1 CSAKTGSSNQPQHF
TRBJ2-5 TRBV2 CASNQEGGRGETQYF
TRBJ1-1 TRBV30 CAWSALTGTEAFF
TRBJ1-6 TRBV6-1 CASRVGQGNSPLHF
TRBJ2-2 TRBV19 CASSPWASGASGTGELFF
TRBJ2-7 TRBV6-1 CASSEASLGRSSYEQYF
TRBJ1-2 TRBV30 CAWSAGQEGYTF
TRBJ2-3 TRBV19 CASSLYPQLAGGSDTQYF
TRBJ2-2 TRBV5-6 CASRQTGAGGELFF
TRBJ1-2 TRBV9 CASSPGQGNYGYTF
TRBJ2-1 TRBV4-2 CASSHFPASEGNEQFF
NA TRBV7-9 CASSVGGGGDSYEQYF
TRBJ1-4 TRBV4-3 CASSQDHVVANEKLFF
TRBJ2-7 TRBV11-2 CASSLDARTGGYHEQYF
TRBJ2-7 TRBV27 CASRLHGRGRTYEQYF
TRBJ1-2 TRBV19 CASSTDRAYGYTF
TRBJ1-1 TRBV11-3 CASSPTSGTEAFF
TRBJ2-7 TRBV5-1 CASSSTTGPAYEQYF
TRBJ2-3 TRBV5-6 CASSLAGTDTQYF
TRBJ1-1 TRBV19 CASRPPGGAQNTEAFF
TRBJ2-3 TRBV5-1 CASSFLPLTSGSSDTQYF
TRBJ1-5 TRBV28 CASRVTGFGQPQHF
TRBJ2-1 TRBV11-3 CASSSRGSYNEQFF
TRBJ2-7 TRBV18 CASSPQGQGAYEQYF
TRBJ1-1 TRBV6-5 CATDRGAGTEAFF
TRBJ1-1 TRBV10-3 CAIRRGQQDTEAFF
TRBJ1-1 TRBV5-1 CASSLGRGSRNTEAFF
TRBJ1-2 TRBV7-2 CATAQGSVGYGYTF
TRBJ1-2 TRBV7-2 CASSFPVRDRDGFGYTF
TRBJ2-7 TRBV30 CAWSEGGGPYEQYF
TRBJ1-3 TRBV4-1 CASSQDQTLWEGNTIYF
TRBJ2-7 TRBV6-1 CASTQGFNSYEQYF
TRBJ2-2 TRBV10-1 CASSDPAGLANTGELFF
TRBJ2-3 TRBV11-2 CASSLGAGTDTQYF
TRBJ2-2 TRBV19 CASSGYRGLTNTGELFF
TRBJ1-5 TRBV27 CASGTQGSGQPQHF
TRBJ1-1 TRBV7-8 CASSLTNSGNTEAFF